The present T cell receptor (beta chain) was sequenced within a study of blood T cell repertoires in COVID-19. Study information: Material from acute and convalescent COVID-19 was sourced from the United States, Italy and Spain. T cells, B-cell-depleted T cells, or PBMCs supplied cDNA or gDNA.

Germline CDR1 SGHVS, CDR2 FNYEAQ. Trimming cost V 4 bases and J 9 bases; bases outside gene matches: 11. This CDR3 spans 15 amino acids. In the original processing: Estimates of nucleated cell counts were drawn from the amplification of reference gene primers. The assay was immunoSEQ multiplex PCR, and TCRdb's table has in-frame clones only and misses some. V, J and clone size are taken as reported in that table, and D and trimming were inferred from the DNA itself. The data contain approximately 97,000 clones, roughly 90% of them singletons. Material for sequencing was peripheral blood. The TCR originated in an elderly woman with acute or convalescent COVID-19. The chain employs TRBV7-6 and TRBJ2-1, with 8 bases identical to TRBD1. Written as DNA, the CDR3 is TGTGCCAGCAGCTCAAGACAGGGGTCTGGGGGTGAGCAGTTCTTC. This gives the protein CASSSRQGSGGEQFF.